This T cell receptor beta chain was documented in a study of graft-versus-host responses after intestinal transplantation. Study-wide background: Multivisceral, liver-intestinal, or isolated intestinal transplants were performed in recipients. Whole-study findings and limits: Recipient marrow contained GvH clones, some of which appeared first in ileum or blood. Among circulating GvH clones, peak levels were associated with early post-transplant declines in HvG clones. Graft-donor T cell macrochimerism coincided with high graft-versus-host to host-versus-graft clonal ratios in allografts.

The table came from immunoSEQ multiplex PCR; TCRdb's copy has only in-frame clones and leaves some out. The sample has about 120,000 clones; approximately 93% are singletons. Turning to this clone: The antigen is unknown.

This clonotype was sampled from a human donor who was the organ donor for an intestinal transplant. Sample: unstimulated CD8+ T cells sorted from spleen or lymph node cells, taken before transplant.

This CDR3 is CASSLLLGTLTYEQYF. The CDR3 nucleotides are TGTGCCAGCAGCTTACTACTCGGGACACTGACCTACGAGCAGTACTTC. The chain links TRBV7-8 to TRBJ2-7, with D maybe TRBD1 (6 bases). V gave up 2 bases and J gave up 2 bases, with 16 bases separating them. The CDR3 runs to 16 residues. Per the germline V gene, CDR1 is SGHVS and CDR2 is FQNEAQ.